A single TCR beta chain is shown here with its context. Antigen: not known. V trimming: 0 bases; J trimming: 3 bases; junction bases outside the gene matches: 3. Germline-derived CDR1 and CDR2 are MNHEY and SVGAGI. CDR3 length: 16 amino acids. The repertoire was sequenced with immunoSEQ multiplex PCR; TCRdb's copy has only in-frame clones and lacks some. Of around 160,000 clones listed, more than 85% are singletons. The entry originates in a study of T cell responses to AZD1222 COVID-19 vaccine. Study details: Second-dose schedules of about 4 or about 12 weeks were combined.

Study-level results: Reports indicate that nearly half of spike-specific TCRs are directed at unmutated variant regions. Just a handful of AZD1222 recipients tested seropositive at baseline. Among the donors, most were white British and more were female, and clonal diversity was possibly underestimated.

This sequence joins TRBV6-5 and TRBJ1-5; 9 bases are a match to TRBD1. This receptor was obtained from an adult in good health. Sequences were derived from peripheral blood, sampled on day 0 of AZD1222 vaccination. The CDR3 coding sequence is TGTGCCAGCAGTTACTCGGGGACAGGGCTCAATCAGCCCCAGCATTTT. Translation: CASSYSGTGLNQPQHF.